This TCR beta chain was recorded in a study of blood T cell repertoires in COVID-19. CDR3 size: 17 residues. Germline lookup yields CDR1 SGHNT and CDR2 YYREEE (reference sequence). V dropped 0 bases and J dropped 1 base, with 16 bases sitting between them. Per the study methods: From reference gene primer amplification, estimates of nucleated cell counts were derived. TCRdb's copy holds only in-frame clones and misses some; the assay was immunoSEQ multiplex PCR. The D gene and trimming were derived from the DNA, and the V and J assignments and clone size from that table. This table has about 250,000 clones, around four fifths appearing once.

The sequence was obtained from a woman in her 70s with acute or convalescent COVID-19. This rearrangement joins TRBV5-4 to TRBJ2-5; perhaps TRBD2 as D (6 bases). Sequencing was performed on peripheral blood. CDR3 amino acids: CASSLALTGGAQETQYF. DNA for the CDR3: TGTGCCAGCAGCTTGGCCTTAACCGGGGGAGCCCAAGAGACCCAGTACTTC.